Following are 10 T cell receptor beta chains from one sample sequenced in a study of blood T cells in healthy people across ages. Sample-barcoded 5' priming and a J-beta primer mix drove a second PCR of 7 to 11 cycles. TCRdb fed the 5' RACE reads into MiXCR, producing one record per CDR3 protein. This sample carries hundreds of thousands of distinct CDR3 sequences, roughly three fifths of them seen once, and the ten largest clones take 20% to 30%. What was sequenced was blood. The receptors come from a man aged 40-55 years in good health.

The sample holds a few counts of this clonotype. This chain joins TRBV29-1 and TRBJ2-1; 7 nucleotides match TRBD2. Germline CDR1 reads SQVTM; CDR2 reads ANQGSEA. The CDR3 runs 15 residues. V lost 4 bases, J lost 3 bases, and 9 bases stayed unmatched. This CDR3 is CSVAGSSGGYNEQFF. For the CDR3, the DNA is TGCAGCGTTGCCGGTTCTAGCGGAGGCTACAATGAGCAGTTCTTC.

The J gene is TRBJ2-1, the V gene TRBV7-3, with a possible D match to TRBD1 (5 bases). Trimming removed 4 bases from V and 0 bases from J, with 13 bases in between. The CDR3 is made up of 16 amino acids. From germline, CDR1 is SGHTA and CDR2 FQGTGA. CDR3 DNA sequence: TGTGCCAGCAGCTACGACAGTGGAAGCTCCTACAATGAGCAGTTCTTC. Protein sequence: CASSYDSGSSYNEQFF.

V gene TRBV24-1 combines with J gene TRBJ1-2, with D maybe TRBD1 (5 bases). V was pared by 3 bases and J by 2 bases, with 12 bases between. This CDR3 region has 15 residues. Per the germline V gene, CDR1 is KGHDR and CDR2 is SFDVKD. The CDR3 sequence is CATSDIEGPNYGYTF. DNA for the CDR3: TGTGCCACCAGTGATATTGAGGGGCCGAACTATGGCTACACCTTC.

The chain uses TRBV29-1 and TRBJ2-6, with 7 bases fitting TRBD1. The junction had 5 bases not matched to a gene; V was cut back by 0 bases and J by 0 bases. The CDR3 is 17 residues long. Germline-derived CDR1 and CDR2 are SQVTM and ANQGSEA. CDR3 loop: CSVEEGTEHSGANVLTF. The CDR3 region has the DNA TGCAGCGTTGAAGAAGGGACAGAACACTCTGGGGCCAACGTCCTGACTTTC.

Comment on this clonotype: At one of its ends the junction is not consistent with the germline gene, which may arise from a read error. The chain uses TRBV5-1 and TRBJ1-6; TRBD1 matches 7 bases. The germline V gene has CDR1 SGHRS and CDR2 YFSETQ. The CDR3 consists of 14 residues. CDR3 loop: CASSAQTGDSPPHF. The CDR3 region has the DNA TGCGCCAGCAGCGCACAAACAGGGGATTCACCCCCCCACTTT.

CDR3 DNA sequence: TGTGCCAGCAGTTTACAGCGGCAATACATTCAGTACTTC. This encodes CASSLQRQYIQYF. This chain links TRBV27 with TRBJ2-4; possible D gene TRBD2, 5 bases. V lost 2 bases and J 8 bases, leaving 10 bases between the germline ends. Per germline, CDR1 MNHEY and CDR2 SMNVEV (reference sequence). This CDR3 has 13 residues.

This clonotype was counted a single time. The chain employs TRBV7-6 and TRBJ2-3, with 7 bases matching TRBD2. This CDR3 is built from 18 residues. Trimming cost V 5 bases and J 7 bases; bases outside gene matches: 21. Germline CDR1 reads SGHVS; CDR2 reads FNYEAQ. The CDR3 spells CASSPTGASGPSSHTQYF. The CDR3 region has the DNA TGTGCCAGCAGCCCTACCGGGGCTAGCGGCCCGTCGAGTCATACGCAGTATTTT.

The J gene is TRBJ2-1, the V gene TRBV6-1; the D gene is possibly TRBD1 (5 bases). The CDR3 has 15 residues. Per the germline V gene, CDR1 is MNHNS and CDR2 is SASEGT. Deletions cut 4 bases from V and 8 bases from J, with 18 bases between. Here the CDR3 reads CASSGLVTRADEQFF. CDR3 bases: TGTGCCAGCAGTGGCCTAGTAACCAGGGCCGATGAGCAGTTCTTC.

There are many counts of this clonotype. The chain couples TRBV15 to TRBJ2-5, with D perhaps matching TRBD1 (5 bases). Per the germline V gene, CDR1 is LNHNV and CDR2 is YYDKDF (reference sequence). The V end was cut by 4 bases, the J end by 3 bases, with 21 bases between. The CDR3 has 17 residues. The CDR3 region has the DNA TGTGCCACCAGCAAACTTAATCAGGGATGGGAAAAAGAGACCCAGTACTTC. Its protein is CATSKLNQGWEKETQYF.

This chain connects TRBV3-1 to TRBJ2-5; tentatively, D is TRBD2 (6 bases). V was shortened by 1 base and J by 6 bases, with 18 bases between the two germline ends. The CDR3 is made up of 16 amino acids. CDR1 and CDR2 from the germline V gene are LGHDT and YNNKEL (reference sequence). The CDR3 region is CASSQVSSASSKTQYF. The CDR3 nucleotides are TGTGCCAGCAGCCAAGTCTCTAGCGCGTCGAGTAAGACCCAGTACTTC.